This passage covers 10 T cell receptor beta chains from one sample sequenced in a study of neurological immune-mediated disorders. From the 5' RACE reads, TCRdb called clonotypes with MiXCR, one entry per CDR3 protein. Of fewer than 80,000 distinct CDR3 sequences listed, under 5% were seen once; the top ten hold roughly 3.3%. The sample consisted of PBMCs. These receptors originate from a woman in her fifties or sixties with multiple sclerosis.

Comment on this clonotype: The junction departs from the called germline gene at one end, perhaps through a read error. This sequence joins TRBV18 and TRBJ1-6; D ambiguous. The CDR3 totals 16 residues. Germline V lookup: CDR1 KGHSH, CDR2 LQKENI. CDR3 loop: CASSLEISRNNSPLNF. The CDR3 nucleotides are TGTGCCAGCTCTCTGGAGATCTCACGAAATAATTCACCCCTCAACTTT.

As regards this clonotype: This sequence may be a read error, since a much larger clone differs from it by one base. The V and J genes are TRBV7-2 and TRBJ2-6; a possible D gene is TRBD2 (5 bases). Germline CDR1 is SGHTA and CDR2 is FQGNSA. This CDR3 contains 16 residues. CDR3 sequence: CATSLMAGSGANVLTF. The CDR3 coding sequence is TGTGCCACCAGCTTAATGGCGGGCTCTGGGGCCAACGTCCTGACTTTC.

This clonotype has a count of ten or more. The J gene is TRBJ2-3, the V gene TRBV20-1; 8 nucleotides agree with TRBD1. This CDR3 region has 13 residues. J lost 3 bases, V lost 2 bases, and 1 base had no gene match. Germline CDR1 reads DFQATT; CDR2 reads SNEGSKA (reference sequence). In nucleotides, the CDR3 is TGCAGTGCTAGACAGGGGGCAACAGATACGCAGTATTTT. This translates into CSARQGATDTQYF.

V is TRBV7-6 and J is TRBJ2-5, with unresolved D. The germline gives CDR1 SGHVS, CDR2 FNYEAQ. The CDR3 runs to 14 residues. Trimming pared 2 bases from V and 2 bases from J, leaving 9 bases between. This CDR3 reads CASSLRPGQETQYF. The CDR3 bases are TGTGCCAGCAGCTTAAGACCAGGACAAGAGACCCAGTACTTC.

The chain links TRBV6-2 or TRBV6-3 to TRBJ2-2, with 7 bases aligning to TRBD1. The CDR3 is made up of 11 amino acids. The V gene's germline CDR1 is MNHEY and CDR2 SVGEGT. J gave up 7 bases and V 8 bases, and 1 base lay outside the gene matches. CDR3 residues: CASRTGGELFF. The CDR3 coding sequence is TGTGCCAGCCGGACAGGCGGGGAGCTGTTTTTT.

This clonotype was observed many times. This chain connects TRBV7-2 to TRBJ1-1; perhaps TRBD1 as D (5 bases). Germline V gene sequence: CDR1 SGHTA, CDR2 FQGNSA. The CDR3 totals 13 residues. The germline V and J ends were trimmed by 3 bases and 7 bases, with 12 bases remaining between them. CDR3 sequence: CASSFGRDLEAFF. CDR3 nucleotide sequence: TGTGCCAGCAGCTTCGGCAGGGACCTTGAAGCTTTCTTT.

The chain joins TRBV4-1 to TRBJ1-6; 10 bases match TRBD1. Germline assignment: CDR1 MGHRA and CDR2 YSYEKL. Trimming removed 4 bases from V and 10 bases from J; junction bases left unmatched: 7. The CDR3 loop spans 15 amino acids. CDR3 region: CASSRRTGGPSPLHF. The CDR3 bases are TGCGCCAGCAGCCGAAGGACAGGGGGACCGTCACCCCTCCACTTT.

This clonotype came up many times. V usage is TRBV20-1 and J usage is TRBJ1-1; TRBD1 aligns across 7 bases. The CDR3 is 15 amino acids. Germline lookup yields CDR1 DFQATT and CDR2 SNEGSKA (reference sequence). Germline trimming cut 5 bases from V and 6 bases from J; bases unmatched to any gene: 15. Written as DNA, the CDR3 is TGCAGTGCTCCCTGGGTTTCAGGGGGGCAGGCTGAAGCTTTCTTT. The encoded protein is CSAPWVSGGQAEAFF.

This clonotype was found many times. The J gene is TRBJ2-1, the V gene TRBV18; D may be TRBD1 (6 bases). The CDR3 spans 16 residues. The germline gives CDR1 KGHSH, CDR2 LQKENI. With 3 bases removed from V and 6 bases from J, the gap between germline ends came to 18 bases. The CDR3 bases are TGTGCCAGCTCACCTTCGTCCACAGGGTTTGGCAATGAGCAGTTCTTC. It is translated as CASSPSSTGFGNEQFF.

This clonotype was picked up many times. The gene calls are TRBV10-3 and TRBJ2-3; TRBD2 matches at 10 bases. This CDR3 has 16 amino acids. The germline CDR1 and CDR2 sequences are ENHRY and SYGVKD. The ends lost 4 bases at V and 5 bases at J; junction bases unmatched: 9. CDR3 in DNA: TGTGCCATCAGTGCCCACGGTAGCGGGGGGCAAGATACGCAGTATTTT. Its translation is CAISAHGSGGQDTQYF.